These 4 T cell receptor beta chains were sequenced from one sample in a study of CD8 T cells in ankylosing spondylitis. Study conclusions and caveats: A TCR beta motif made of roughly eight highly homologous variants seemed typical of ankylosing spondylitis blood.

TCRdb used MiXCR to reprocess the 5' RACE reads, holding one entry per CDR3 protein. The sample gives some 840,000 distinct CDR3 sequences, roughly 12% of which show up once; 0.45% to 0.6% is in the top ten. Antigens of these TCRs are unknown. Sample: blood, either unsorted or a sorted T cell fraction (not recorded which). These receptors all come from a male donor with ankylosing spondylitis.

This clonotype was counted between two and nine times. The gene calls are TRBV4-2 and TRBJ2-3; D unresolved. V lost 1 base to trimming and J lost 6 bases, with 11 bases between them. This CDR3 has 14 residues. Germline V gene sequence: CDR1 LGHNA, CDR2 YNFKEQ. The chain's CDR3 is CASSQGELTDTQYF. Here the CDR3 DNA reads TGTGCCAGCAGCCAAGGAGAACTAACCGATACGCAGTATTTT.

The table lists this clonotype with many counts. The chain has TRBV20-1 and TRBJ1-5; D is ambiguous. V was shortened by 3 bases and J by 0 bases, with 6 bases between the two germline ends. Looked up from germline, CDR1 is DFQATT and CDR2 is SNEGSKA (reference sequence). The CDR3 is 13 amino acids. DNA of the CDR3: TGCAGTGCTAGTAGGACTAGCAATCAGCCCCAGCATTTT. Translating gives CSASRTSNQPQHF.

This clonotype showed up just a few times. V is TRBV5-1 and J is TRBJ2-2; 7 nucleotides agree with TRBD1. Trimming removed 8 bases from V and 6 bases from J; junction bases left unmatched: 13. Germline loops: CDR1 SGHRS, CDR2 YFSETQ. The CDR3 consists of 15 residues. The CDR3, as DNA: TGCGCCAGTAGACAGGGAAGCGGTAGCGCCGGGGAGCTGTTTTTT. It translates to CASRQGSGSAGELFF.

The V gene is TRBV12-3 or TRBV12-4, the J gene TRBJ1-2, with 7 bases fitting TRBD1. This CDR3 comprises 15 residues. After removal of 6 bases from V and 7 bases from J, the junction contained 14 bases not matched to a gene. The CDR3: CASRGTGDTRLGYTF. In DNA, the CDR3 is TGTGCCAGCAGGGGAACAGGGGACACAAGGCTTGGCTACACCTTC.